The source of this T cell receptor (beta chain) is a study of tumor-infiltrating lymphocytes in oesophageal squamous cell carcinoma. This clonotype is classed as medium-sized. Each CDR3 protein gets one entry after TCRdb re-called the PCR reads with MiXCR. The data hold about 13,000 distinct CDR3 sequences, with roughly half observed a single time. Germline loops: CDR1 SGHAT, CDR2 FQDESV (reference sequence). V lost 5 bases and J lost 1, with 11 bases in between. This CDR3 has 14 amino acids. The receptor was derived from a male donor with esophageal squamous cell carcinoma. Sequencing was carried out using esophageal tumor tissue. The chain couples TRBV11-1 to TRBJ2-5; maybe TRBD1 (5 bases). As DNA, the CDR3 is TGTGCCAGCAGCCTGGGGCGGATCCAAGAGACCCAGTACTTC. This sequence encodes CASSLGRIQETQYF.